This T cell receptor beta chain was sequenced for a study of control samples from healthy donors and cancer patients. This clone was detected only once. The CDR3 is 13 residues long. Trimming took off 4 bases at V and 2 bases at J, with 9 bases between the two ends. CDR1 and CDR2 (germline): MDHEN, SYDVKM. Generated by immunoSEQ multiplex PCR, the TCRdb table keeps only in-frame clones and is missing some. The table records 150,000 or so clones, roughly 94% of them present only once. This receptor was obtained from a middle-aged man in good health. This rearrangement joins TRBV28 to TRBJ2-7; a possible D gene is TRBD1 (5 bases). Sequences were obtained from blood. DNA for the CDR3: TGTGCCAGCAGTTATGGGGCAGCCTACGAGCAGTACTTC. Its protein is CASSYGAAYEQYF.